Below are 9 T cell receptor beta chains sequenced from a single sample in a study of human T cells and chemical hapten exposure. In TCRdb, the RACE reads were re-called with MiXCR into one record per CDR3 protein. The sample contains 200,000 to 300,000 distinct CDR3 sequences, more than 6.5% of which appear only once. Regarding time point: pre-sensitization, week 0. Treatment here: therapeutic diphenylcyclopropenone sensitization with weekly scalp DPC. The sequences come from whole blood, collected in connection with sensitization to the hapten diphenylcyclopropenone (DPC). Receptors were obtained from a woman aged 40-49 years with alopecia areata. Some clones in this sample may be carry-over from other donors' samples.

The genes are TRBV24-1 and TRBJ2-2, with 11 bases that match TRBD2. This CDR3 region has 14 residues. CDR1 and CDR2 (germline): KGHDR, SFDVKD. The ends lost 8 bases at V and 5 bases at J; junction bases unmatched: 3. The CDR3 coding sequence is TGTGCCACCACCGGGACTAGCGGTACCGGGGAGCTGTTTTTT. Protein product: CATTGTSGTGELFF.

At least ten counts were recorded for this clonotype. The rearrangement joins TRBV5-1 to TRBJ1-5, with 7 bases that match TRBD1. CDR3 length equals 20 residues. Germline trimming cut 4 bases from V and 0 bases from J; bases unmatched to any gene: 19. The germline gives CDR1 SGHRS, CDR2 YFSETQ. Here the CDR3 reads CASSLSKGARGPVSNQPQHF. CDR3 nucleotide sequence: TGCGCCAGCAGCCTGTCGAAGGGGGCCCGAGGGCCGGTTAGCAATCAGCCCCAGCATTTT.

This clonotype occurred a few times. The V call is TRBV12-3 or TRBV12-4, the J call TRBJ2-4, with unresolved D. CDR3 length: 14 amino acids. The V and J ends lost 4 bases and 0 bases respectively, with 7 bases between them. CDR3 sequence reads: CASSSYLAKNIQYF. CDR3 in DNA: TGTGCCAGCAGTTCCTACCTAGCCAAAAACATTCAGTACTTC.

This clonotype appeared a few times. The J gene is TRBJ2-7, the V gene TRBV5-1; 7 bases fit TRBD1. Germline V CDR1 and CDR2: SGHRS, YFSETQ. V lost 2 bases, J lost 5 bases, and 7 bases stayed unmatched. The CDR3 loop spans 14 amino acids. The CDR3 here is CASSFQKGANEQYF. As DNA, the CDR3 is TGCGCCAGCAGCTTTCAGAAGGGGGCCAACGAGCAGTACTTC.

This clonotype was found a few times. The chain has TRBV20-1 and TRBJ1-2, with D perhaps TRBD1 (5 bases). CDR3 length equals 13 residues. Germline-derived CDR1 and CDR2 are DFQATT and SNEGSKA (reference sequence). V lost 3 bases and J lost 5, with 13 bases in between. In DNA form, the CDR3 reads TGCAGTGCTAGCGGAGGGGAGCGGTATGGCTACACCTTC. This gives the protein CSASGGERYGYTF.

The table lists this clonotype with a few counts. CDR3 DNA sequence: TGCAGTGCTACCGGCCCCGACTATGGCTACACCTTC. Residues: CSATGPDYGYTF. The genes are TRBV20-1 and TRBJ1-2; unclear D gene. V lost 4 bases and J 3 bases, leaving 9 bases between the germline ends. Germline V gene lookup returns CDR1 DFQATT and CDR2 SNEGSKA (reference sequence). The CDR3 has 12 amino acids.

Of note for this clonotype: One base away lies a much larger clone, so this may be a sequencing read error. This CDR3 reads CASSPRLAGRGADTQYF. DNA for the CDR3: TGTGCCAGCAGTCCGCGACTAGCGGGAAGGGGGGCAGATACGCAGTATTTT. The chain couples TRBV28 to TRBJ2-3; 11 bases match TRBD2. CDR1 MDHEN and CDR2 SYDVKM come from the germline V gene. The CDR3 totals 17 residues. V gave up 5 bases and J gave up 4 bases; unmatched junction bases: 11.

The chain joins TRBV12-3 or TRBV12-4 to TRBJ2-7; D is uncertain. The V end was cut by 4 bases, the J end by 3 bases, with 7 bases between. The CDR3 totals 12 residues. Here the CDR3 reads CASSWVVYEQYF. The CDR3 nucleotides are TGTGCCAGCAGTTGGGTCGTCTACGAGCAGTACTTC.

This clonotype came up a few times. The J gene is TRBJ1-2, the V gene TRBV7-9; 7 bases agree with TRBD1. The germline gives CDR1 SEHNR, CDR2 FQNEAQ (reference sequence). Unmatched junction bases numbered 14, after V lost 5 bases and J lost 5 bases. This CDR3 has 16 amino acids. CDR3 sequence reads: CASSPRVGQGVYGYTF. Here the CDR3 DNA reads TGTGCCAGCAGCCCGCGTGTGGGGCAGGGGGTGTATGGCTACACCTTC. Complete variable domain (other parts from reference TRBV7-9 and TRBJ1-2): DTGVSQNPRHKITKRGQNVTFRCDPISEHNRLYWYRQTLGQGPEFLTYFQNEAQLEKSRLLSDRFSAERPKGSFSTLEIQRTEQGDSAMYLCASSPRVGQGVYGYTFGSGTRLTVV.